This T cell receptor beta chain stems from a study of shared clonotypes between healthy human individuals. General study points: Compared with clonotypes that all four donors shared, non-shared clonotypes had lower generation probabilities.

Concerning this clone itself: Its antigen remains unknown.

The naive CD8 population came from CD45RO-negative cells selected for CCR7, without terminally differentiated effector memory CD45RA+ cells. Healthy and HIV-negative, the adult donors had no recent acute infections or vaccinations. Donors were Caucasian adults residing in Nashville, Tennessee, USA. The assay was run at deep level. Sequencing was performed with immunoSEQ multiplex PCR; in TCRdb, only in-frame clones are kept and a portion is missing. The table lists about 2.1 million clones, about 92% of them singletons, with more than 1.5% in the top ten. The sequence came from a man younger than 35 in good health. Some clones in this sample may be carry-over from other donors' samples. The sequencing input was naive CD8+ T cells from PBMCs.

This CDR3 reads CASSLAPDRRDGLNTEAFF. The CDR3 bases are TGTGCCAGCAGCTTAGCTCCCGATCGGAGGGATGGTTTGAACACTGAAGCTTTCTTT. The gene calls are TRBV7-2 and TRBJ1-1; no clear D. Germline assignment: CDR1 SGHTA and CDR2 FQGNSA. Trimming left V 0 bases short and J 0 bases short, with 20 bases between. The CDR3 sequence is 19 residues long.